This TCR beta chain was captured by sequencing in a study of identical twins. Unique molecular identifiers were present on the cDNA, and a universal primer site came from template switching. TCRdb analysed the 5' RACE reads with MiXCR anew, one entry per CDR3 protein. The sample consists of about 200,000 distinct CDR3 sequences, roughly a tenth of them appearing once. Germline V CDR1 and CDR2: DFQATT, SNEGSKA (reference sequence). CDR3 size: 15 residues. The V end was cut by 0 bases, the J end by 0 bases, with 11 bases between. The TCR comes from a woman under 30 in good health. V gene TRBV20-1 combines with J gene TRBJ2-5; unclear D gene. The sample was memory (CD45RO+) T cells sorted from blood. CDR3 loop: CSAREKPMYQETQYF. The CDR3 nucleotides are TGCAGTGCTAGAGAGAAACCGATGTACCAAGAGACCCAGTACTTC.